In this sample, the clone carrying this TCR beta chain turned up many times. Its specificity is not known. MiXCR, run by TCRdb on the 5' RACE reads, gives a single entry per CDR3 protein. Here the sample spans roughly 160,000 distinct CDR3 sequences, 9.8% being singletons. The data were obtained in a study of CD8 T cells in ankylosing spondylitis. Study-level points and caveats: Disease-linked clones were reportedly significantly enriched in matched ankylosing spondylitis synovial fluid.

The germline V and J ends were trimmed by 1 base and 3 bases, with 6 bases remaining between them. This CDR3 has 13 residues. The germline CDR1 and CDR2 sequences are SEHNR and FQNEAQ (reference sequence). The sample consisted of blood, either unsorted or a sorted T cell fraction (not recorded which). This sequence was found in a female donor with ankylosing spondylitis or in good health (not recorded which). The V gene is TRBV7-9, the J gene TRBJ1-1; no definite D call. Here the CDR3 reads CASSLVGDTEAFF. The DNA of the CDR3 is TGTGCCAGCAGCTTAGTGGGAGACACTGAAGCTTTCTTT.